These 2 T cell receptor beta chains originate from one sample sequenced in a study of monozygotic twins with cystic fibrosis. TCRdb keeps only in-frame clones here, not all; method: immunoSEQ multiplex PCR. This table holds about 23,000 clones, approximately 90% found once. Sequencing was carried out using blood. The receptors originated from a girl aged 2-10 years with cystic fibrosis.

The rearrangement joins TRBV6-5 to TRBJ1-2; D unclear. The CDR3 consists of 15 residues. The germline CDR1 and CDR2 sequences are MNHEY and SVGAGI. V gave up 3 bases and J gave up 2 bases, with 13 bases separating them. This chain's CDR3 is CASSYRLGRNYGYTF. CDR3 DNA: TGTGCCAGCAGTTATAGGCTCGGGCGGAACTATGGCTACACCTTC.

This chain joins TRBV5-1 and TRBJ2-3; possible D gene TRBD2, 6 bases. CDR1 and CDR2 (germline): SGHRS, YFSETQ. V shed 0 bases and J shed 1 base, with 6 bases lying between them. This CDR3 has 14 amino acids. CDR3: CASSLGGGTDTQYF. The CDR3 bases are TGCGCCAGCAGCTTGGGCGGGGGCACAGATACGCAGTATTTT.